This section outlines one TCR beta chain sequence together with its context. What it binds is not known. Assay: immunoSEQ multiplex PCR; the TCRdb copy retains only in-frame clones and omits some. The sample comprises tens of thousands of clones, roughly 90% of which are singletons, and around a fifth rests with the top ten. This entry is derived from a study of T cells in localized non-small cell lung cancer. The study, taken as a whole, reports: In adjacent lung, a median around 52 of the top 100 tumor clones were found. Sequencing, confined to only one tumor region, leaves heterogeneity possible.

The CDR3 length is 13 residues. In germline, CDR1 is MNHEY, CDR2 SVGAGI. Deletions cut 7 bases from V and 7 bases from J, with 14 bases between. The receptor was derived from a male donor aged 60 or older with stage III squamous cell lung carcinoma. This rearrangement joins TRBV6-5 to TRBJ2-1, with D tentatively TRBD2 (6 bases). The source material was peripheral blood, sampled before any cancer treatment. In nucleotides, the CDR3 is TGTGCCAGCACGGCGGGGAGAAGGAATGAGCAGTTCTTC. Its protein is CASTAGRRNEQFF.